One sample yielded the 17 T cell receptor beta chains listed below, sequenced in a study of blood T cell repertoires in COVID-19. TCRdb's copy holds only in-frame clones and misses some; the assay was immunoSEQ multiplex PCR. The repertoire has under 400,000 clones, roughly 90% of them found once; the top ten carry just over 1%. Sequenced material: PBMCs or T cells enriched from blood (not recorded which). These receptors all come from a woman younger than 45 who had been exposed to COVID-19.

The rearrangement uses TRBV12-3 or TRBV12-4 and TRBJ1-1, with a tentative D call TRBD1 (6 bases). The CDR3 is made up of 12 amino acids. With 4 bases removed from V and 11 bases from J, the gap between germline ends came to 14 bases. CDR3 bases: TGTGCCAGCAGTTCAAGGGTCAGGGGCGCTTTCTTT. It encodes CASSSRVRGAFF.

The rearrangement uses TRBV20-1 and TRBJ2-7; TRBD1 might be the D (5 bases). The CDR3 has 13 residues. CDR1 and CDR2 from the germline V gene are DFQATT and SNEGSKA (reference sequence). V lost 3 bases and J lost 6, with 15 bases in between. The CDR3 spells CSASLAREGEQYF. For the CDR3, the DNA is TGCAGTGCTAGTCTGGCCAGGGAAGGCGAGCAGTACTTC.

The chain combines TRBV20-1 with TRBJ2-1, with no clear D. Germline V gene data show CDR1 as DFQATT and CDR2 as SNEGSKA (reference sequence). The CDR3 sequence is 11 residues long. V gave up 6 bases and J gave up 8 bases, with 11 bases separating them. The CDR3 here is CSADTGDEQFF. In nucleotides, the CDR3 is TGCAGTGCAGACACTGGCGATGAGCAGTTCTTC.

The chain recombines TRBV30 with TRBJ2-5; perhaps TRBD2 as D (7 bases). Trimming left V 3 bases short and J 5 bases short, with 19 bases between. The CDR3 length is 15 residues. Germline CDR1 GTSNPN, CDR2 SVGIG (reference sequence). CDR3 DNA: TGTGCCTGGAGCCGGCTAGGGGGGGGAGTGGAGACCCAGTACTTC. It encodes CAWSRLGGGVETQYF.

The chain is built from TRBV29-1 and TRBJ2-3; TRBD2 agrees at 7 bases. This CDR3 region has 16 residues. V shed 6 bases, J shed 1 base, and the junction held 13 bases outside the gene matches. CDR1 SQVTM and CDR2 ANQGSEA come from the germline V gene. The CDR3 reads CSVAKGLEWGTDTQYF. The CDR3 region has the DNA TGCAGCGTCGCGAAAGGACTAGAGTGGGGCACAGATACGCAGTATTTT.

J is TRBJ2-2 and V is TRBV7-3; 8 nucleotides match TRBD2. CDR1 is SGHTA, CDR2 FQGTGA, per germline. CDR3 length: 15 amino acids. With 2 bases clipped from V and 5 bases from J, the junction kept 4 bases outside the gene matches. CDR3: CASSLAGGRTGELFF. CDR3 nucleotides: TGTGCCAGCAGCTTAGCGGGAGGTCGAACCGGGGAGCTGTTTTTT.

The chain uses TRBV3-1 (or the pseudogene TRBV3-2) and TRBJ2-1; TRBD2 matches 12 bases. The CDR3 is 15 amino acids. Trimming took 8 bases from V and 5 from J; bases not matched to a gene: 7. Germline V CDR1 and CDR2: LGHDT, YNNKEL (reference sequence). The CDR3 region has the DNA TGTGCCAGCGACCACGGACTAGCGGGACACAATGAGCAGTTCTTC. Translating it yields CASDHGLAGHNEQFF.

In its sample, this clone was seen once. The J gene is TRBJ1-2, the V gene TRBV18; possible D gene TRBD1, 5 bases. Trimming took 0 bases from V and 2 from J, leaving 10 bases between them. The CDR3 is 15 residues long. Germline assignment: CDR1 KGHSH and CDR2 LQKENI. The CDR3 loop reads CASSPPAGFNYGYTF. For the CDR3, the DNA is TGTGCCAGCTCACCACCGGCAGGGTTCAACTATGGCTACACCTTC. The full variable domain, its missing parts supplied by reference TRBV18 and TRBJ1-2, is NAGVMQNPRHLVRRRGQEARLRCSPMKGHSHVYWYRQLPEEGLKFMVYLQKENIIDESGMPKERFSAEFPKEGPSILRIQQVVRGDSAAYFCASSPPAGFNYGYTFGSGTRLTVV.

V and J are TRBV19 and TRBJ1-1; 7 nucleotides line up with TRBD1. V was pared by 7 bases and J by 4 bases, with 9 bases of the junction left unmatched. Germline V lookup: CDR1 LNHDA, CDR2 SQIVND (reference sequence). The CDR3 is 14 residues long. As DNA, the CDR3 is TGTGCCAGTACCCCCGCGGGACAGATCACTGAAGCTTTCTTT. It encodes CASTPAGQITEAFF.

The rearrangement links TRBV14 to TRBJ2-3; possibly TRBD1 for D (5 bases). The CDR3 covers 15 residues. Trimming shortened V by 4 bases and J by 0 bases, and 11 bases separated the two germline ends. Germline V gives CDR1 SGHDN, CDR2 FVKESK. CDR3 residues: CASSLLTDSTDTQYF. The CDR3 DNA reads as TGTGCCAGCAGCCTCCTGACAGATAGCACAGATACGCAGTATTTT.

The chain recombines TRBV7-9 with TRBJ1-2; TRBD1 matches 7 bases. This CDR3 contains 18 residues. J lost 0 bases, V lost 5 bases, and 15 bases had no gene match. CDR1 is SEHNR, CDR2 FQNEAQ, per germline (reference sequence). The CDR3 loop reads CASSHPAGGTRANYGYTF. CDR3 DNA sequence: TGTGCCAGCAGCCACCCAGCAGGGGGGACACGGGCTAACTATGGCTACACCTTC.

In nucleotides, the CDR3 is TGTGCCAGCAGCTGGACTAAAGTGGGCTCCTACGAGCAGTACTTC. It codes for CASSWTKVGSYEQYF. The chain is built from TRBV11-2 and TRBJ2-7; maybe TRBD2 (6 bases). The V end was cut by 4 bases, the J end by 0 bases, with 13 bases between. The CDR3 contains 15 residues. CDR1 SGHAT and CDR2 FQNNGV come from the germline V gene.

This chain's CDR3 is CATTLTEAFF. The CDR3 DNA follows: TGTGCCACCACTTTGACTGAAGCTTTCTTT. The chain uses TRBV5-5 and TRBJ1-1; D call uncertain. Germline CDR1 and CDR2: SGHKS and YYEKEE (reference sequence). The V end lost 9 bases, the J end lost 5 bases, and 8 bases lay between the germline ends. The CDR3 runs 10 residues. The full variable domain, in which reference TRBV5-5 and TRBJ1-1 provide the parts outside the CDR3, is DAGVTQSPTHLIKTRGQQVTLRCSPISGHKSVSWYQQVLGQGPQFIFQYYEKEERGRGNFPDRFSARQFPNYSSELNVNALLLGDSALYLCATTLTEAFFGQGTRLTVV.

The genes are TRBV5-1 and TRBJ2-7; the match to TRBD1 covers 7 bases. This CDR3 comprises 15 residues. The V and J ends lost 4 bases and 3 bases, in that order; junction bases with no gene match: 10. Germline V gene sequence: CDR1 SGHRS, CDR2 YFSETQ. The CDR3 nucleotides read TGCGCCAGCAGCCGCACCCAACAGGGGCGCTACGAGCAGTACTTC. Translated: CASSRTQQGRYEQYF.

This clone was observed once. The chain carries TRBV10-3 and TRBJ2-1, with 7 nucleotides matching TRBD2. The germline V gene encodes CDR1 ENHRY and CDR2 SYGVKD. The CDR3 has 18 amino acids. The junction had 11 bases not matched to a gene; V was cut back by 2 bases and J by 1 base. The CDR3 nucleotides are TGTGCCATCAGTGAGGAGGTCGGCGGGAGTACTTCCTACAATGAGCAGTTCTTC. Translation: CAISEEVGGSTSYNEQFF.

This clone was seen a few times. V and J are TRBV19 and TRBJ1-4; the match to TRBD1 covers 8 bases. Germline V gene lookup returns CDR1 LNHDA and CDR2 SQIVND (reference sequence). There are 15 residues in the CDR3. The junction had 8 bases not matched to a gene; V was cut back by 5 bases and J by 6 bases. The CDR3 DNA is TGTGCCAGTAGTCTCAGGGGGCTGAGGGATGAAAAACTGTTTTTT. The encoded protein is CASSLRGLRDEKLFF.

The J gene is TRBJ2-1, the V gene TRBV19, with D possibly matching TRBD1 (7 bases). The CDR3 contains 15 residues. The germline V gene encodes CDR1 LNHDA and CDR2 SQIVND (reference sequence). With 3 bases removed from V and 0 bases from J, the gap between germline ends came to 9 bases. For the CDR3, the DNA is TGTGCCAGTAGTATGCAGGGGGGCTCCTACAATGAGCAGTTCTTC. This translates into CASSMQGGSYNEQFF. Looking up the rest from reference TRBV19 and TRBJ2-1 gives the full variable domain: DGGITQSPKYLFRKEGQNVTLSCEQNLNHDAMYWYRQDPGQGLRLIYYSQIVNDFQKGDIAEGYSVSREKKESFPLTVTSAQKNPTAFYLCASSMQGGSYNEQFFGPGTRLTVL.